This TCR beta chain was captured by sequencing in a study of T cell repertoires in cytomegalovirus infection. Note on this clonotype: A junction end diverges from the germline sequence, so it may reflect a read error.

Via MiXCR, TCRdb re-called the reads, giving one row per CDR3 protein. Found here are roughly 600,000 distinct CDR3 sequences, 20% to 30% of them singletons; the top ten hold roughly 8%. Germline V gene data show CDR1 as SGDLS and CDR2 as YYNGEE. This CDR3 has 16 residues. The V call is TRBV9, the J call TRBJ2-1; perhaps TRBD2 as D (6 bases). Sequenced: CD8+ T cells from PBMCs. The clonotype originates from a human donor in good health (CMV status not recorded). Some clones in this sample may be carry-over from other donors' samples. CDR3 sequence: CTSSVDWGGSYNEQFF. The DNA of the CDR3 is TGTACCAGCAGCGTAGATTGGGGAGGTTCCTACAATGAGCAGTTCTTC. The variable domain in full, completed from reference TRBV9 and TRBJ2-1, reads DSGVTQTPKHLITATGQRVTLRCSPRSGDLSVYWYQQSLDQGLQFLIQYYNGEERAKGNILERFSAQQFPDLHSELNLSSLELGDSALYFCTSSVDWGGSYNEQFFGPGTRLTVL.